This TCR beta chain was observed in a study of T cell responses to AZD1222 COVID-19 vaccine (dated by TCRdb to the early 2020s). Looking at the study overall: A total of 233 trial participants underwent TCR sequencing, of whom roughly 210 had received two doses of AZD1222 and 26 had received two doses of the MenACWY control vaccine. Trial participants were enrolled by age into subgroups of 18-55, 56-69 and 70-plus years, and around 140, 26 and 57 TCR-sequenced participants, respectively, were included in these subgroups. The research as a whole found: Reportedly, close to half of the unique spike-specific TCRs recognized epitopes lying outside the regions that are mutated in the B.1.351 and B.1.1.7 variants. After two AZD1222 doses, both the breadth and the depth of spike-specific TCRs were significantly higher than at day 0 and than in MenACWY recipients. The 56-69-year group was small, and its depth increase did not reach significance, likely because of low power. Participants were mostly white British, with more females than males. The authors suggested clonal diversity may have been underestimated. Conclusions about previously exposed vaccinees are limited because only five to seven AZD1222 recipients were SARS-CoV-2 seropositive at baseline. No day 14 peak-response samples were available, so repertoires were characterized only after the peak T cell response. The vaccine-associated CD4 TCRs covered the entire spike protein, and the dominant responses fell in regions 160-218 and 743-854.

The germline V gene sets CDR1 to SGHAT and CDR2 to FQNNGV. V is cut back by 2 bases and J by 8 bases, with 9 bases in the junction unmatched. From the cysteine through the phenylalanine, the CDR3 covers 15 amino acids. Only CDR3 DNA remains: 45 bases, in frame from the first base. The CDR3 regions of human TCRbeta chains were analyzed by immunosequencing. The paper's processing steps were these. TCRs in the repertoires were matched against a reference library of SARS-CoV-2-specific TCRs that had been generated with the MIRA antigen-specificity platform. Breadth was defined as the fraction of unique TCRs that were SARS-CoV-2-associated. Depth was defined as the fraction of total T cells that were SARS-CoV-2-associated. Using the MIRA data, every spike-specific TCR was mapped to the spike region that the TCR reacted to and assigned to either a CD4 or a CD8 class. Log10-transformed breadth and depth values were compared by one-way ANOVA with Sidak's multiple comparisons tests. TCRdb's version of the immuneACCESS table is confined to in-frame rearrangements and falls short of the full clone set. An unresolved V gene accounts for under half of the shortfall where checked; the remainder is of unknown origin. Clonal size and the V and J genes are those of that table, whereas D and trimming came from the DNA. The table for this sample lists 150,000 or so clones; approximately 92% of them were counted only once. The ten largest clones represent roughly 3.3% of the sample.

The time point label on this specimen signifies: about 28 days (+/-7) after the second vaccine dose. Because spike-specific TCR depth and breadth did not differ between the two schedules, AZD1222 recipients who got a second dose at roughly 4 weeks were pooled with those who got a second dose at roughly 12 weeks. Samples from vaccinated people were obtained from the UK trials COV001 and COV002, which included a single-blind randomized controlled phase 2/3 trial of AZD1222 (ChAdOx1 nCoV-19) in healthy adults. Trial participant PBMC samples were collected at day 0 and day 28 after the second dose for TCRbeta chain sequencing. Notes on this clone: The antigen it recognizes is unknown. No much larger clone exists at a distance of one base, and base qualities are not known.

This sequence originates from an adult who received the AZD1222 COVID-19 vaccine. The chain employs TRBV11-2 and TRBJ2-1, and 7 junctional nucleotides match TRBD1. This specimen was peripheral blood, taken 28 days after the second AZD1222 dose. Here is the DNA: TGTGCCAGCAGCTTAAACCCAGCAGGGGGTGATGAGCAGTTCTTC. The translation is CASSLNPAGGDEQFF.